The next 3 T cell receptor beta chains were all read from a single sample in a study of blood T cell repertoires in COVID-19. Assay used: immunoSEQ multiplex PCR; TCRdb lists only in-frame clones, some missing. The sample yields 200,000 or so clones, under 90% seen once. Sequenced input: PBMCs or T cells enriched from blood (not recorded which). Receptors originate from a man aged 55 to 70 who had recovered from COVID-19.

The chain carries TRBV7-9 and TRBJ2-7; 9 nucleotides match TRBD2. The V gene's germline CDR1 is SEHNR and CDR2 FQNEAQ (reference sequence). V gave up 3 bases and J gave up 6 bases; unmatched junction bases: 9. This CDR3 spans 15 amino acids. As DNA, the CDR3 is TGTGCCAGCAGCTTGGCTACGGGACTAGCTATCGAGCAGTACTTC. Translating gives CASSLATGLAIEQYF.

There are a few counts of this clone. The chain links TRBV9 to TRBJ1-3, with D unclear. The germline CDR1 and CDR2 sequences are SGDLS and YYNGEE. The CDR3 spans 17 residues. V lost 3 bases and J 0 bases, leaving 16 bases between the germline ends. The CDR3, as DNA: TGTGCCAGCAGCGCCGTACCCGGGTTCCCCTCTGGAAACACCATATATTTT. Amino acid sequence: CASSAVPGFPSGNTIYF.

Only one count was recorded for this clone. The chain uses TRBV5-6 and TRBJ2-1; D remains unclear. CDR1 SGHDT and CDR2 YYEEEE come from the germline V gene. V was trimmed by 2 bases and J by 2 bases, leaving 11 bases between them. This CDR3 has 15 amino acids. For the CDR3, the DNA is TGTGCCAGCAGCTTTCTTACCAGCGCCTACAATGAGCAGTTCTTC. Translating it yields CASSFLTSAYNEQFF.